This T cell receptor beta chain came from a study of blood T cells in healthy people across ages. Together with a sample-barcoded 5' primer, a J-beta primer mix was included in a second PCR lasting about 6 to 11 cycles. TCRdb passed the 5' RACE reads through MiXCR, listing each CDR3 protein once. The profile covers about 800,000 distinct CDR3 sequences, with 20% to 25% appearing a single time and roughly 3.5% taken by the ten largest. The CDR3 totals 14 residues. Germline V CDR1 and CDR2: SGHDT, YYEEEE. V was clipped by 3 bases and J by 1 base, with 11 bases between them. In terms of origin and age, donors were healthy Caucasian individuals from Russia aged about 6 to 100. Another study also made use of these data, one on T cells of mothers and their children. That publication notes: Each 15 ul cDNA reaction used roughly 1.4 ug RNA; all RNA was used. Sample barcodes and 2-4 random nucleotides were added by the M1S primer of the second PCR. The yield was over 9.5 million TCR beta CDR3 reads from each mother and approximately 2.8 million from each child.

The clonotype originates from a boy aged 5-17 years in good health. This chain connects TRBV5-6 to TRBJ2-7; D unresolved. Sequenced material: blood. CDR3 residues: CASSSWGVSYEQYF. The DNA of the CDR3 is TGTGCCAGCAGCTCCTGGGGTGTGTCCTACGAGCAGTACTTC.